These T cell receptor beta chains were read from a single sample in a study of T cells in Graves' hyperthyroidism and ophthalmopathy. MiXCR was run by TCRdb on the multiplex PCR reads, yielding one entry per CDR3 protein. The sample lists hundreds of thousands of distinct CDR3 sequences, about 15% seen once, with approximately 4.2% in the top ten. Specimen: blood. The receptors were sampled from a woman between 35 and 50 years old with Graves' ophthalmopathy. Each CDR3 is given without its conserved first and last residue. The order of the fields is D gene, V gene, CDR3 length, CDR3 protein. A D gene is named only where the DNA matches it firmly.

>NA|TRBV12-3/TRBV12-4|11
ASTTDGPQPQH
>NA|TRBV4-3|11
ASSQEVYYEQY
>NA|TRBV7-2|12
ASSLGSGPETQY
>NA|TRBV12-3/TRBV12-4|11
ASSLARAREQY
>NA|TRBV12-3/TRBV12-4|12
ASNLHRNTGELF
>TRBD2|TRBV5-5|12
ASSYQTSLNEQF
>NA|TRBV7-9|12
ASSPVRTNTEAF
>TRBD2|TRBV3-1|13
ASSPRVSGREELF
>TRBD1|TRBV6-1|16
ASSAPPGQSYSNQPQH
>NA|TRBV11-2|16
ASSSYWGDLPAGYEQY
>TRBD2|TRBV7-2|13
ASSFRTSATYEQY
>NA|TRBV12-3/TRBV12-4|11
ASRGASWETQY